The clone carrying this T cell receptor beta chain was seen only once. The sample is drawn from a study of blood T cell repertoires in COVID-19. In the study overall: Acute-phase and convalescent COVID-19 samples originated in the United States, Italy and Spain. In each case, the material was cDNA or gDNA derived from T cells, B-cell-depleted T cells, or PBMCs.

Before they entered the study, exposed participants had met a COVID-19 case within 2 weeks. In the authors' workflow: The authors estimated nucleated cell counts from reference gene primer amplification. Libraries were prepared by immunoSEQ multiplex PCR; TCRdb keeps only in-frame clonotypes and omits some of them. V and J calls and clone size come straight from that table; D and trimming were deduced from the DNA. The sample lists approximately 250,000 clones; 91% were seen once. Germline assignment: CDR1 SGHDN and CDR2 FVKESK. With 1 base removed from V and 3 bases from J, the gap between germline ends came to 12 bases. This CDR3 region has 15 residues.

The chain uses TRBV14 and TRBJ1-2; possible D gene TRBD1, 5 bases. The receptor was isolated from a man aged 35-49 years who had been exposed to COVID-19. The sequenced material came from PBMCs or T cells enriched from blood (not recorded which). CDR3 bases: TGTGCCAGCAGCCAAGTGCAGGGAACCGACTATGGCTACACCTTC. Translating gives CASSQVQGTDYGYTF. The full variable domain, in which reference TRBV14 and TRBJ1-2 provide the parts outside the CDR3, is EAGVTQFPSHSVIEKGQTVTLRCDPISGHDNLYWYRRVMGKEIKFLLHFVKESKQDESGMPNNRFLAERTGGTYSTLKVQPAELEDSGVYFCASSQVQGTDYGYTFGSGTRLTVV.